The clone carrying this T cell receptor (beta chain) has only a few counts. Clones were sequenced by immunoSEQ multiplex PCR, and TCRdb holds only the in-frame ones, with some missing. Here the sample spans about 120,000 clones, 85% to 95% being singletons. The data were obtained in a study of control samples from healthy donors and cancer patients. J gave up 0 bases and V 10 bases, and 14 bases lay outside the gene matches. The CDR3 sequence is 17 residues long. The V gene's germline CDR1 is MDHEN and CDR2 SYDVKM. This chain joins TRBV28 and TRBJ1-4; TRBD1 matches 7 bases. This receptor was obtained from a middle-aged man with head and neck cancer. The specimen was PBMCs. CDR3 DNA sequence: TGTGCCACGCGACAGGGTCGGATGAGTGCAACTAATGAAAAACTGTTTTTT. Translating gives CATRQGRMSATNEKLFF.